This T cell receptor beta chain was identified during a study of control samples from healthy donors and cancer patients. The repertoire was sequenced with immunoSEQ multiplex PCR; TCRdb's copy has only in-frame clones and lacks some. Among 95,000 to 150,000 clones, just over 90% were seen once, and the ten largest hold 7.8%. Deletions cut 3 bases from V and 4 bases from J, with 10 bases between. This CDR3 spans 13 amino acids. Germline CDR1 KGHSH, CDR2 LQKENI. The sample taken for sequencing was blood. The clonotype originates from a young woman in good health. This chain joins TRBV18 and TRBJ2-7; D gene unclear. The CDR3 region is CASSPQDLYEQYF. CDR3 nucleotide sequence: TGTGCCAGCTCACCGCAGGATTTGTACGAGCAGTACTTC.